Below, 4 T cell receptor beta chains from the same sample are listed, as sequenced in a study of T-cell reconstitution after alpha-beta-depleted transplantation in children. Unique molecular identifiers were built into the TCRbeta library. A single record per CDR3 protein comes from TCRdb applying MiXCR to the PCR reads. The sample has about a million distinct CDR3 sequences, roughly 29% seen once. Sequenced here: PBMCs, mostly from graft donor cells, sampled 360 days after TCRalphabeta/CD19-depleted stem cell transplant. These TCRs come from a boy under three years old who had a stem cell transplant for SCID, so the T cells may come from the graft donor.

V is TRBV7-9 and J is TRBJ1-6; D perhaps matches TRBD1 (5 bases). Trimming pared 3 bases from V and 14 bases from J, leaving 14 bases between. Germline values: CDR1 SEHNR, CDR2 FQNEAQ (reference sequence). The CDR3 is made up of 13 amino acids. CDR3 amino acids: CASSFSQGVTLHF. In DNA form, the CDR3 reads TGTGCCAGCAGCTTCTCCCAGGGAGTGACCCTCCACTTT.

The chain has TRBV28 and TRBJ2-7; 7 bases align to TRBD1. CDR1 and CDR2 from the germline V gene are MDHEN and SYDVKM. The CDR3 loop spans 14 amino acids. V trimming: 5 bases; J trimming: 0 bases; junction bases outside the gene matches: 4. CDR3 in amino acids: CASSIGQASYEQYF. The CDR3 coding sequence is TGTGCCAGCAGTATAGGACAGGCCTCCTACGAGCAGTACTTC.

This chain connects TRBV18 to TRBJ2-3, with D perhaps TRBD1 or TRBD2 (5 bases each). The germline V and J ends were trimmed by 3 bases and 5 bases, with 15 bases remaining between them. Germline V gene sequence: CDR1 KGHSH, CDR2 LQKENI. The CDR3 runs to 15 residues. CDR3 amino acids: CASSPLGTAGDTQYF. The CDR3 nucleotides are TGTGCCAGCTCACCCCTGGGGACCGCGGGAGATACGCAGTATTTT.

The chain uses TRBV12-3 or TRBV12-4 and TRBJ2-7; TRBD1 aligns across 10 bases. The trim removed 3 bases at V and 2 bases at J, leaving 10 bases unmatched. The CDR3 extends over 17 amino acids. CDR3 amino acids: CASSFRPPGQGTYEQYF. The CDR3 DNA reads TGTGCCAGCAGTTTTCGCCCACCGGGACAGGGGACCTACGAGCAGTACTTC.